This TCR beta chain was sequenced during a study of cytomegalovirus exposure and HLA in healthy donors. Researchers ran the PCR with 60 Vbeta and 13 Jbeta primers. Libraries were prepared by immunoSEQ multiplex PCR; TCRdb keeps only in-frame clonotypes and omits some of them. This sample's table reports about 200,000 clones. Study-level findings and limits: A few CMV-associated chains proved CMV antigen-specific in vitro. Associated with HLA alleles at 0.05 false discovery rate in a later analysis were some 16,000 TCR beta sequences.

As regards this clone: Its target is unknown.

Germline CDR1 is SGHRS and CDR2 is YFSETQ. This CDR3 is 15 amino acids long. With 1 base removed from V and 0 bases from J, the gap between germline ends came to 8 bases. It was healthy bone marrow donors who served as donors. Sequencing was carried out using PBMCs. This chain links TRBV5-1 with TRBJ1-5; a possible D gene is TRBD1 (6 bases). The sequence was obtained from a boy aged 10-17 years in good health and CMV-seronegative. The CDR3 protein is CASSLSGDSNQPQHF. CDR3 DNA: TGCGCCAGCAGCTTGTCAGGGGATAGCAATCAGCCCCAGCATTTT.